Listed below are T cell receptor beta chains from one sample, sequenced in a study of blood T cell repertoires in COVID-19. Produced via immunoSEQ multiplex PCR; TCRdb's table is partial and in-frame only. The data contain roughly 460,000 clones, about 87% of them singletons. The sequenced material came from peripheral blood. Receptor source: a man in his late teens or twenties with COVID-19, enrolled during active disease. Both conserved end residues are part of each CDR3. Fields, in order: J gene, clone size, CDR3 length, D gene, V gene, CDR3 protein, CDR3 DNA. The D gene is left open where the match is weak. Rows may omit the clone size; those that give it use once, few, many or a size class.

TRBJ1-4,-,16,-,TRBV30,CAWSVQGRRSGEKLFF,TGTGCCTGGAGTGTCCAAGGTCGGAGGTCGGGTGAAAAACTGTTTTTT
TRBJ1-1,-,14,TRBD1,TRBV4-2,CASSQGGGIVEAFF,TGTGCCAGCAGCCAAGGAGGGGGCATCGTTGAAGCTTTCTTT
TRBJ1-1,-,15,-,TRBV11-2,CASSSWDTTLTEAFF,TGTGCCAGCAGCTCATGGGACACCACTCTCACTGAAGCTTTCTTT
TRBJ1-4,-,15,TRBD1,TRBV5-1,CASSWSGQSVEKLFF,TGCGCCAGCAGCTGGTCGGGACAGTCCGTTGAAAAACTGTTTTTT
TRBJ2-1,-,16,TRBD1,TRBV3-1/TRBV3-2,CASSPRDRGLLFEQFF,TGTGCCAGCAGCCCCCGGGACAGGGGGCTACTATTTGAGCAGTTCTTC
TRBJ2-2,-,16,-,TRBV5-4,CASSHVRDSSTGELFF,TGTGCCAGCAGTCACGTCCGAGACAGTAGCACCGGGGAGCTGTTTTTT
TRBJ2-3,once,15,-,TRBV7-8,CASSRLAESTDTQYF,TGTGCCAGCAGCCGGCTAGCTGAAAGCACAGATACGCAGTATTTT
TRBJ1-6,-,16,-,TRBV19,CASSIDENSYNSPLHF,TGTGCCAGTAGTATAGATGAGAACTCCTATAATTCACCCCTCCACTTT
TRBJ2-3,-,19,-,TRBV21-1,CASSKVGAFGREVTDTQYF,TGTGCCAGCAGCAAAGTAGGCGCTTTCGGGCGGGAGGTCACAGATACGCAGTATTTT
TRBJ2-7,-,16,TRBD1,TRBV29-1,CSVLGQGPSPSYEQYF,TGCAGCGTACTCGGACAGGGGCCCTCTCCTTCCTACGAGCAGTACTTC
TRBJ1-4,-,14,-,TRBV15,CATSRGGSSEKLFF,TGTGCCACCAGCAGGGGGGGTAGTTCAGAAAAACTGTTTTTT
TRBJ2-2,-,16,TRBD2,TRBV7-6,CASSRASGGAAGELFF,TGTGCCAGCAGCCGAGCTAGCGGGGGGGCCGCCGGGGAGCTGTTTTTT
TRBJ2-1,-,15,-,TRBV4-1,CASSPALTVGSEQFF,TGCGCCAGCAGCCCGGCCCTGACGGTGGGCAGTGAGCAGTTCTTC
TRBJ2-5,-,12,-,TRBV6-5,CASSYRRETQYF,TGTGCCAGCAGTTATAGGAGAGAGACCCAGTACTTC
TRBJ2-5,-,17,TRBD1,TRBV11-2,CASPPVPGQGVKETQYF,TGTGCCAGCCCACCGGTACCGGGACAGGGGGTTAAGGAGACCCAGTACTTC
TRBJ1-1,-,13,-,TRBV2,CASRITWNTEAFF,TGTGCCAGCAGGATAACATGGAACACTGAAGCTTTCTTT
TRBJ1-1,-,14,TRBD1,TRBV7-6,CASSPTGGNTEAFF,TGTGCCAGCAGCCCGACAGGGGGCAACACTGAAGCTTTCTTT
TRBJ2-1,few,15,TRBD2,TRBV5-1,CASSFRAGAYNEQFF,TGCGCCAGCAGCTTCAGGGCGGGGGCCTACAATGAGCAGTTCTTC
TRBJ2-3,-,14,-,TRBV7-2,CASSSPKAPDTQYF,TGTGCCAGCAGCTCACCCAAAGCCCCAGATACGCAGTATTTT
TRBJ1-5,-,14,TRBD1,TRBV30,CASSTGTGAQPQHF,TGTGCCAGCAGTACCGGGACAGGGGCTCAGCCCCAGCATTTT
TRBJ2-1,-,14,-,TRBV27,CASSSLSSYNEQFF,TGTGCCAGCAGTTCCCTTAGCTCCTACAATGAGCAGTTCTTC
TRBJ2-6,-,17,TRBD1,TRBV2,CASSRQGPRSGANVLTF,TGTGCCAGCAGCCGACAGGGTCCCCGCTCTGGGGCCAACGTCCTGACTTTC
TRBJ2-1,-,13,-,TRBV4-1,CASSQDRELEQFF,TGCGCCAGCAGCCAAGATCGCGAACTTGAGCAGTTCTTC
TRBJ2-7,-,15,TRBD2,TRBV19,CASSPSSGGTYEQYF,TGTGCCAGTAGTCCCTCTAGCGGGGGGACCTACGAGCAGTACTTC
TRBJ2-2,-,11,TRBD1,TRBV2,CASTGGRELFF,TGTGCCAGCACAGGGGGAAGGGAGCTGTTTTTT
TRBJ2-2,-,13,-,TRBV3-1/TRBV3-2,CASSQAYPGELFF,TGTGCCAGCAGCCAAGCGTATCCCGGGGAGCTGTTTTTT
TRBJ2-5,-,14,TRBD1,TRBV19,CASSTDRAVETQYF,TGTGCCAGTAGTACTGACAGGGCGGTAGAGACCCAGTACTTC
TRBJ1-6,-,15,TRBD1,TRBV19,CASSIRTGGDSPLHF,TGTGCCAGTAGTATTCGGACAGGGGGTGATTCACCCCTCCACTTT
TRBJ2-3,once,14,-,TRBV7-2,CASSFPGVMDTQYF,TGTGCCAGCAGCTTTCCAGGGGTGATGGATACGCAGTATTTT
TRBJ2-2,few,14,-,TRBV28,CASSVTGIPGELFF,TGTGCCAGCAGTGTTACAGGGATTCCCGGGGAGCTGTTTTTT
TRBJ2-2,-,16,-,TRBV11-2,CASSLGSRGDTGELFF,TGTGCCAGCAGCTTAGGGAGCAGGGGTGACACCGGGGAGCTGTTTTTT
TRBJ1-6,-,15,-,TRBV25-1,CASSPRGFFGSPLHF,TGTGCCAGCAGCCCAAGGGGGTTCTTCGGTTCACCCCTCCACTTT
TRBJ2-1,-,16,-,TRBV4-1,CASSQHQGRSYNEQFF,TGCGCCAGCAGCCAGCATCAGGGGAGATCCTACAATGAGCAGTTCTTC
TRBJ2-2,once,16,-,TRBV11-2,CASSLGLGAFTGELFF,TGTGCCAGCAGCTTGGGTCTGGGGGCGTTCACCGGGGAGCTGTTTTTT
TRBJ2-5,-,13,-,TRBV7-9,CASTFGRKETQYF,TGTGCCAGCACCTTTGGGAGGAAAGAGACCCAGTACTTC
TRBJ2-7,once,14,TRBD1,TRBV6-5,CASSYRGPSYEQYF,TGTGCCAGCAGTTATAGGGGGCCTTCCTACGAGCAGTACTTC
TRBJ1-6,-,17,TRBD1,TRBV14,CASSPDRGPLLASPLHF,TGTGCCAGCAGCCCGGATAGGGGGCCCCTCCTGGCGTCACCCCTCCACTTT
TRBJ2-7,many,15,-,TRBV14,CASSQKQGPPYEQYF,TGTGCCAGCAGCCAAAAACAGGGTCCTCCCTACGAGCAGTACTTC
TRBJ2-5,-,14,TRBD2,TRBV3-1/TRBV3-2,CASSQSSGPETQYF,TGTGCCAGCTCTCAGTCTAGCGGACCAGAGACCCAGTACTTC
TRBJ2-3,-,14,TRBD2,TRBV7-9,CASSLGGLAGKSYF,TGTGCCAGCAGCTTAGGGGGACTAGCGGGTAAATCGTATTTT
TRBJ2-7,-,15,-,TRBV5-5,CASSLEQTLLYEQYF,TGTGCCAGCAGCTTGGAGCAAACCCTTCTCTACGAGCAGTACTTC
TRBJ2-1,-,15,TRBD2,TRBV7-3,CASSTTSGVYNEQFF,TGTGCCAGCAGCACAACTAGCGGAGTCTACAATGAGCAGTTCTTC
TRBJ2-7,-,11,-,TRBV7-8,CASSPYYEQYF,TGTGCCAGCAGCCCCTACTACGAGCAGTACTTC
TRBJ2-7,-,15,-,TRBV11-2,CASSLESRDAYEQYF,TGTGCCAGCAGCTTAGAATCCCGGGATGCCTACGAGCAGTACTTC
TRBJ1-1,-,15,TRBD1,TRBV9,CASSVSSYRGTEAFF,TGTGCCAGCAGCGTGTCAAGCTACAGGGGTACTGAAGCTTTCTTT
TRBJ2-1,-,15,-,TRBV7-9,CASSPNLGQDNEQFF,TGTGCCAGCAGCCCCAACTTAGGCCAGGACAATGAGCAGTTCTTC
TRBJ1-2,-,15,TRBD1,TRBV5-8,CASRARTGYNYGYTF,TGTGCCAGCAGGGCCAGGACAGGATACAACTATGGCTACACCTTC
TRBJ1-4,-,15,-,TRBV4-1,CASSQSSSWWEKLFF,TGCGCCAGCAGCCAATCGAGTTCTTGGTGGGAAAAACTGTTTTTT
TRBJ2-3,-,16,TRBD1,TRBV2,CASRNHRDRGTDTQYF,TGTGCCAGCAGGAACCACCGGGACAGGGGGACAGATACGCAGTATTTT
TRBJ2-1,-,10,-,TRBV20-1,CSAFENEQFF,TGCAGTGCATTCGAGAATGAGCAGTTCTTC
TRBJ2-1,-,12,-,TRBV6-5,CASSLSVNEQFF,TGTGCCAGCAGCCTCTCAGTTAATGAGCAGTTCTTC
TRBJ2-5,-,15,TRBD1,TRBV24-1,CATSDFGQGQETQYF,TGTGCCACCAGTGATTTTGGACAGGGCCAAGAGACCCAGTACTTC
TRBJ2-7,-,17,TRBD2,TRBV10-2,CASSELPSGGISYEQYF,TGCGCCAGCAGTGAGCTCCCTAGCGGGGGTATCTCCTACGAGCAGTACTTC
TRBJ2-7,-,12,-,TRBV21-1,CASSKILPEQYF,TGTGCCAGCAGCAAAATACTCCCCGAGCAGTACTTC
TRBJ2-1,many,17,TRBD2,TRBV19,CASSVSTSGNSLNEQFF,TGTGCCAGTAGTGTATCGACTAGCGGGAACTCCCTCAATGAGCAGTTCTTC
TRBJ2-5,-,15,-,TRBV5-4,CASSLHSGGAETQYF,TGTGCCAGCAGCTTACACTCAGGTGGGGCTGAGACCCAGTACTTC
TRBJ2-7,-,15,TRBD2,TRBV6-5,CASRPGLVWDYEQYF,TGTGCCAGCAGACCGGGACTAGTTTGGGACTACGAGCAGTACTTC